This TCR beta chain is drawn from a study of blood T cell repertoires in COVID-19. Study at large: Sites across the United States, Italy and Spain contributed samples from acute and convalescent COVID-19. PBMCs, B-cell-depleted T cells, or T cells were the source of the cDNA or gDNA that made up the material.

Germline V gives CDR1 LNHDA, CDR2 SQIVND (reference sequence). The CDR3 loop spans 15 amino acids. V gave up 0 bases and J gave up 5 bases, with 13 bases separating them. Original data processing: Amplification of reference gene primers provided the estimated nucleated cell counts. TCRdb's table, derived via immunoSEQ multiplex PCR, lists solely in-frame clones and lacks some. The DNA gave D and trimming, while V, J and clone size come from that table. The sample contains 100,000 to 150,000 clones, 75% to 85% of which appear only once. Input material: peripheral blood. The chain combines TRBV19 with TRBJ1-2; no clear D. This TCR was sampled from a woman aged 45-65 years with acute or convalescent COVID-19. DNA of the CDR3: TGTGCCAGTAGTATAGATTCAGACCGCGGTTATGGCTACACCTTC. It is translated as CASSIDSDRGYGYTF. Together with reference TRBV19 and TRBJ1-2, the CDR3 gives the full variable domain: DGGITQSPKYLFRKEGQNVTLSCEQNLNHDAMYWYRQDPGQGLRLIYYSQIVNDFQKGDIAEGYSVSREKKESFPLTVTSAQKNPTAFYLCASSIDSDRGYGYTFGSGTRLTVV.